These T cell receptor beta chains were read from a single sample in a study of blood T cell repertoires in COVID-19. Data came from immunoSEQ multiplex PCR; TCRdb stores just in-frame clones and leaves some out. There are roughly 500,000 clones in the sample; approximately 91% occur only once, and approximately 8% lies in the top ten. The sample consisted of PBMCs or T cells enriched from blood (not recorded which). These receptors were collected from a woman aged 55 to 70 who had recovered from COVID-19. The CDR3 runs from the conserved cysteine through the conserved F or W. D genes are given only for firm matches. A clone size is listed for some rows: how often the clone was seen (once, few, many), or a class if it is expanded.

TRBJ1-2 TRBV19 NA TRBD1 CASSVPLGQAYGYTF TGTGCCAGTAGTGTACCTCTCGGACAGGCCTATGGCTACACCTTC
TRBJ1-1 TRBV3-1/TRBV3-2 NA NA CASSLAGITEAFF TGTGCCAGCAGCCTCGCAGGGATCACTGAAGCTTTCTTT
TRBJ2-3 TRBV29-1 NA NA CSVDDTYVGSDTQYF TGCAGCGTTGACGACACTTATGTGGGGAGCGATACGCAGTATTTT
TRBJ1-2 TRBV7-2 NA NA CASTYRLTSYGYTF TGTGCCAGCACCTACAGGCTTACCAGCTATGGCTACACCTTC
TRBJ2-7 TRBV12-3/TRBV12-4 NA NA CASSFGSYEQYF TGTGCCAGCAGTTTTGGTAGCTACGAGCAGTACTTC
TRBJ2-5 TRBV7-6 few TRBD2 CASSLGLAGGQETQYF TGTGCCAGCAGCCTGGGACTAGCGGGGGGCCAAGAGACCCAGTACTTC
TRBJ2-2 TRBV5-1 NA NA CASSLGGTGTGELFF TGCGCCAGCAGCTTGGGGGGCACGGGCACCGGGGAGCTGTTTTTT
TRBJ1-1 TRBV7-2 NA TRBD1 CASSFRTGGTEAFF TGTGCCAGCAGCTTCAGGACAGGGGGCACTGAAGCTTTCTTT
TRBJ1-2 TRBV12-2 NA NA CASRSDRAGYGYTF TGTGCAAGTCGCTCGGACAGGGCGGGCTATGGCTACACCTTC
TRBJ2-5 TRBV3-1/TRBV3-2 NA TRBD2 CASNHRASGGEETQYF TGTGCCAGCAACCATAGGGCTAGCGGGGGGGAAGAGACCCAGTACTTC
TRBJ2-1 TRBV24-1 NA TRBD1 CATSDPLDRGPYNEQFF TGTGCCACCAGTGACCCTCTGGACAGGGGACCCTACAATGAGCAGTTCTTC
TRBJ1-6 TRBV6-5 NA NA CASTYRGNSPLHF TGTGCCAGCACCTACCGAGGTAATTCACCCCTCCACTTT
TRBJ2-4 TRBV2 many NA CASRKDSAKNIQYF TGTGCCAGCAGAAAAGACAGTGCCAAAAACATTCAGTACTTC
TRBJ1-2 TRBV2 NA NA CASSGQPNYGYTF TGTGCCAGCAGCGGACAGCCTAACTATGGCTACACCTTC
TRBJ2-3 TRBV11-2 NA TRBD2 CASSLEEGSGGRDTQYF TGTGCCAGCAGCTTAGAAGAGGGCAGCGGGGGGAGGGATACGCAGTATTTT
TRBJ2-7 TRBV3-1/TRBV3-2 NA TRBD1 CASSHGTDYEQYF TGTGCCAGCAGCCATGGGACAGACTACGAGCAGTACTTC
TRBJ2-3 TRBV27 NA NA CASRPQGKGTDTQYF TGTGCCAGCAGACCGCAGGGGAAGGGCACAGATACGCAGTATTTT
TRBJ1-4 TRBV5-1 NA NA CASSLGGRVYEKLFF TGCGCCAGCAGCTTGGGTGGTAGAGTTTATGAAAAACTGTTTTTT
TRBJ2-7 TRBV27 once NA CASSSGSSYEQYF TGTGCCAGCAGTTCGGGGAGCTCCTACGAGCAGTACTTC
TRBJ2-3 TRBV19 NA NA CASRLSGVGGTQYF TGTGCCAGTAGGCTCTCCGGGGTTGGAGGTACGCAGTATTTT
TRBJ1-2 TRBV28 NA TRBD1 CASSQNPWDSGGYTF TGTGCCAGCAGTCAAAACCCCTGGGACAGTGGAGGCTACACCTTC
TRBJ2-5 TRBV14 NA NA CASPHVGETQYF TGTGCCAGCCCCCATGTCGGAGAGACCCAGTACTTC
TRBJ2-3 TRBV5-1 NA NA CASSLVLGGQDTQYF TGCGCCAGCAGCTTGGTCCTGGGGGGGCAAGATACGCAGTATTTT
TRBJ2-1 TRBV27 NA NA CASSSRLEKFF TGTGCCAGCAGTTCGAGACTAGAGAAGTTCTTC
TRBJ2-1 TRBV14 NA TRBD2 CASSPQATSGVNEQFF TGTGCCAGCAGCCCCCAAGCGACTAGCGGGGTGAATGAGCAGTTCTTC
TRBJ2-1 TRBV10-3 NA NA CAISGSGDEQFF TGTGCCATCAGTGGTTCGGGGGATGAGCAGTTCTTC
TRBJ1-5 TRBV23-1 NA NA CASSQSRRQQFYSNQPQHF TGCGCCAGCAGTCAAAGTCGTCGACAGCAGTTCTATAGCAATCAGCCCCAGCATTTT
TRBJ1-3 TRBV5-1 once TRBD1 CASSLGQGGGNTIYF TGCGCCAGCAGCTTGGGACAGGGCGGTGGAAACACCATATATTTT
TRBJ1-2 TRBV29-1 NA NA CSVPSQGRYGYTF TGCAGCGTCCCGAGTCAGGGGAGATATGGCTACACCTTC
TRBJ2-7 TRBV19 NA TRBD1 CASSATGAYEQYF TGTGCCAGTAGTGCGACAGGGGCGTACGAGCAGTACTTC
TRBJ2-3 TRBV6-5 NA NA CASGDGRKGVDTQYF TGTGCCAGCGGGGATGGTAGAAAGGGGGTAGATACGCAGTATTTT
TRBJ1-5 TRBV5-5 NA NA CASSLYGDQRQPQHF TGTGCCAGCAGCTTGTACGGGGATCAAAGGCAGCCCCAGCATTTT
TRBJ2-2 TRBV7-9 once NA CASSLAAGELFF TGTGCCAGCAGCTTAGCCGCCGGGGAGCTGTTTTTT
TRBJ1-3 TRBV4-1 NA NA CASSPAGADTIYF TGCGCCAGCAGCCCAGCGGGTGCGGACACCATATATTTT
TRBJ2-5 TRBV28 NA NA CASHVGGTLETQYF TGTGCCAGCCACGTTGGGGGGACCTTGGAGACCCAGTACTTC
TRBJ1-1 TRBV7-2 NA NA CASILVRGNTEAFF TGTGCCAGCATCCTTGTCCGGGGGAACACTGAAGCTTTCTTT
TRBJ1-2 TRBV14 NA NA CASSQDFPGTPYGYTF TGTGCCAGCAGCCAAGATTTCCCCGGGACACCTTATGGCTACACCTTC
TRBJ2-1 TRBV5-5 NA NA CARSWEGGNYNEQFF TGTGCCCGCAGCTGGGAGGGGGGGAACTACAATGAGCAGTTCTTC
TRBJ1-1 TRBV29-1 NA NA CSVVQGWSDTEAFF TGCAGCGTTGTTCAGGGATGGTCGGACACTGAAGCTTTCTTT
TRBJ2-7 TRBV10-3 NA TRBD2 CGTSGATYEQYF TGTGGGACTAGCGGGGCTACCTACGAGCAGTACTTC
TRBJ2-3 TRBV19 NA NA CASSLASTDTQYF TGTGCCAGTAGCCTAGCCTCAACAGATACGCAGTATTTT
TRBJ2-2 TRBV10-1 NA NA CASSLEGDTGELFF TGCGCCAGCAGCCTGGAGGGAGACACCGGGGAGCTGTTTTTT
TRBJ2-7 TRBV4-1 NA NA CASSQNSGVGTYEQYF TGCGCCAGCAGCCAGAATTCAGGGGTGGGGACCTACGAGCAGTACTTC
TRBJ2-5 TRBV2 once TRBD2 CASIGTSSETQYF TGTGCCAGCATCGGGACTAGCTCGGAGACCCAGTACTTC
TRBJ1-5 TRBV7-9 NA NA CASSLWGTSSNQPQHF TGTGCCAGCAGCTTATGGGGGACATCTAGCAATCAGCCCCAGCATTTT
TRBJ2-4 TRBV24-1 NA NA CATSDPQKNIQYF TGTGCCACCAGTGATCCGCAGAAAAACATTCAGTACTTC
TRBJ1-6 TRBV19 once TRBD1 CASRPTGAKNSPLHF TGTGCCAGTAGACCGACAGGGGCAAAGAATTCACCCCTCCACTTT
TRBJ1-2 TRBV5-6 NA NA CASSLAAGGGYTF TGTGCCAGCAGCTTGGCGGCAGGAGGAGGCTACACCTTC
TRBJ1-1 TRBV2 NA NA CASRKSGMNTEAFF TGTGCCAGCCGAAAAAGCGGGATGAACACTGAAGCTTTCTTT
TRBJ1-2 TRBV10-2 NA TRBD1 CASSTGANYGYTF TGCGCCAGCAGCACAGGGGCTAACTATGGCTACACCTTC
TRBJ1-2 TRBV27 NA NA CASSLWGPPRGYTF TGTGCCAGCAGTTTATGGGGGCCCCCCCGGGGCTACACCTTC
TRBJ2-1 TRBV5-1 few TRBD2 CASSLGLARNEQFF TGCGCCAGCAGCTTGGGACTAGCTCGAAATGAGCAGTTCTTC
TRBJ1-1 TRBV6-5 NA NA CASSYEALNTEAFF TGTGCCAGCAGTTACGAGGCCTTGAACACTGAAGCTTTCTTT
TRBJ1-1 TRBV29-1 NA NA CSVALRGIDTEAFF TGCAGCGTCGCCCTGAGGGGGATCGACACTGAAGCTTTCTTT
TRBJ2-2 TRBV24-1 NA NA CATNHRDNTGELFF TGTGCCACCAACCACAGGGACAACACCGGGGAGCTGTTTTTT
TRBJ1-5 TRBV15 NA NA CATSRDIVARQPQHF TGTGCCACCAGCAGAGATATTGTAGCGCGGCAGCCCCAGCATTTT
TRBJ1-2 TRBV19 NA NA CASSIFRQVNYGYTF TGTGCCAGTAGTATATTTAGGCAGGTAAACTATGGCTACACCTTC
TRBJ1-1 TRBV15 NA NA CATQGGGQILTEAFF TGTGCCACCCAGGGAGGGGGGCAAATACTCACTGAAGCTTTCTTT
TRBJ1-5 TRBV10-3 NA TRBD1 CAISESLGGTGVQPQHF TGTGCCATCAGTGAGTCGTTGGGGGGGACAGGGGTCCAGCCCCAGCATTTT